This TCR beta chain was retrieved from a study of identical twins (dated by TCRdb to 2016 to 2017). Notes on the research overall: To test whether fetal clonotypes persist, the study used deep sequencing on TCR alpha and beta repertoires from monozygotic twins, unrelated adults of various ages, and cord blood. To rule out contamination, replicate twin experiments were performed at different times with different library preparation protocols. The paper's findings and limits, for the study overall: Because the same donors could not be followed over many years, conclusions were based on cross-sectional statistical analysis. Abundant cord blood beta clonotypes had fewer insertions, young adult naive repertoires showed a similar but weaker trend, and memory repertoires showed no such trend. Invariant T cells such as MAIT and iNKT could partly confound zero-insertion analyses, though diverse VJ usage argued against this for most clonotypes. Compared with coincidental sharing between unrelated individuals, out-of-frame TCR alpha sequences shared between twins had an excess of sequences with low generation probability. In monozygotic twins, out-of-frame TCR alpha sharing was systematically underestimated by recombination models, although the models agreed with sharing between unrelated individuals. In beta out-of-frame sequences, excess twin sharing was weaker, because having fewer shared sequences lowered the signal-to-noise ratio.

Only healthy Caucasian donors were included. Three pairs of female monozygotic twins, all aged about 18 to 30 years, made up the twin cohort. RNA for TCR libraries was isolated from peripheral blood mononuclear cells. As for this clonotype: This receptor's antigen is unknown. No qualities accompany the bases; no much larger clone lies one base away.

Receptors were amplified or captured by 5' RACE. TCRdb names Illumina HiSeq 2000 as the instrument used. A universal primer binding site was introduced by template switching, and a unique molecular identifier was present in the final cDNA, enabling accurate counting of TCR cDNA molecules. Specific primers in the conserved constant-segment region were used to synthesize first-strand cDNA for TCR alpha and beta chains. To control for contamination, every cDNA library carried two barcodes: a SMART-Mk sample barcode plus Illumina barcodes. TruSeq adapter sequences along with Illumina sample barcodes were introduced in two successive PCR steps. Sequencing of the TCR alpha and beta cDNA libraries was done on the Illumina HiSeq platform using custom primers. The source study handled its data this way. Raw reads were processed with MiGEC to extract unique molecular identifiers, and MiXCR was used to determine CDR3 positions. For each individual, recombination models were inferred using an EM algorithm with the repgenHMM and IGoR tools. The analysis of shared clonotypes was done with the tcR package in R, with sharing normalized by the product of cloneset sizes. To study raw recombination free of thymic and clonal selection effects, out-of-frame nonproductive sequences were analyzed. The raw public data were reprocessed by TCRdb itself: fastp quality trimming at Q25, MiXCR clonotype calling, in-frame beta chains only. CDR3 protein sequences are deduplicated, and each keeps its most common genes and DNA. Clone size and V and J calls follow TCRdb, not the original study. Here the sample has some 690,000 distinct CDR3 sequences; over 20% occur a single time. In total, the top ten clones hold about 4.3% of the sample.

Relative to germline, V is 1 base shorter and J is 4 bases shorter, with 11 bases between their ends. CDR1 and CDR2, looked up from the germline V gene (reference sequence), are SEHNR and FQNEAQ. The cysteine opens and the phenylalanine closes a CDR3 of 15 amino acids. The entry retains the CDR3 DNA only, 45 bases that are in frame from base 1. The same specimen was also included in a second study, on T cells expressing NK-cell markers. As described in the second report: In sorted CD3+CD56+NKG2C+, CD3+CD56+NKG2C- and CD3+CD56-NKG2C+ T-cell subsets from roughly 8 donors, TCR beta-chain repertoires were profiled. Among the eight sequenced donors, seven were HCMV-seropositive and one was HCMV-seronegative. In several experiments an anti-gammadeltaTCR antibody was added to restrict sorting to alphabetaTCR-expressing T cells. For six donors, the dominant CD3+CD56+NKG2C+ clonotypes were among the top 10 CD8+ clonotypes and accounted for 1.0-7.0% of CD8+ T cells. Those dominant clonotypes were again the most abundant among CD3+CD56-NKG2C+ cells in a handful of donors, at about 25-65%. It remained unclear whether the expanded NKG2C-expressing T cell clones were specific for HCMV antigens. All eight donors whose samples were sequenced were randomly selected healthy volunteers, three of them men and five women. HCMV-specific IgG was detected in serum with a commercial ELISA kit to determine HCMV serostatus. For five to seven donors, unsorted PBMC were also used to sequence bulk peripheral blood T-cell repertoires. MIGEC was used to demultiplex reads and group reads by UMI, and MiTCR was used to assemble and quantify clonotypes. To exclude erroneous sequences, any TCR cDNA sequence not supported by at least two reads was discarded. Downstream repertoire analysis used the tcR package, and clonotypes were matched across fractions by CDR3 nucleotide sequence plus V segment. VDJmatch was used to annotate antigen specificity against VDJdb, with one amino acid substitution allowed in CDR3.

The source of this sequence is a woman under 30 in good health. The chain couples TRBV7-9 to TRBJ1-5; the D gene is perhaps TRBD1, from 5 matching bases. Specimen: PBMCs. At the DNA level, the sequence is TGTGCCAGCAGCTTAGAAACAGGTCCGAATCAGCCCCAGCATTTT. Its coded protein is CASSLETGPNQPQHF.